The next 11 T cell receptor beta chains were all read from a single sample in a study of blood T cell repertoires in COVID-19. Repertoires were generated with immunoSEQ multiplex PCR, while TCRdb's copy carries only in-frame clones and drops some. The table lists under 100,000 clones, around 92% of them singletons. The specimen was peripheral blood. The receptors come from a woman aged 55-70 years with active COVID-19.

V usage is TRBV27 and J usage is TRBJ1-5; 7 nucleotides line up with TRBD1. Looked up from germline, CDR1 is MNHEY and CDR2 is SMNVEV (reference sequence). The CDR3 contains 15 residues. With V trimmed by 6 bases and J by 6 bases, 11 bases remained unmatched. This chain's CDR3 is CASSSTGEMGQPQHF. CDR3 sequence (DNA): TGTGCCAGCAGCTCTACAGGGGAAATGGGTCAGCCCCAGCATTTT.

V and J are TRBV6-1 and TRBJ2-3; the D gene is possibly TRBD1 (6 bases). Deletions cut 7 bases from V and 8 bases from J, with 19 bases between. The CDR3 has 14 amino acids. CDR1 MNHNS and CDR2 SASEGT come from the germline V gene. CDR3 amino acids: CASTAQGSAGTQYF. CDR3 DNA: TGTGCCAGCACCGCACAGGGATCTGCGGGTACGCAGTATTTT.

The CDR3 DNA reads TGTGCCAGCAGCGAGGGAGGTGGACAGCCCCAGCATTTT. This encodes CASSEGGGQPQHF. V gene TRBV11-3 combines with J gene TRBJ1-5, with D hard to call. Trimming removed 5 bases from V and 7 bases from J, with 12 bases in between. Germline values: CDR1 SGHNT, CDR2 YENEEA. The CDR3 is 13 amino acids.

CDR3: CASGGTGTYEQYF. The CDR3 DNA is TGTGCCAGCGGGGGGACAGGGACATACGAGCAGTACTTC. The chain combines TRBV25-1 with TRBJ2-7, with TRBD1 identical over 9 bases. The CDR3 is made up of 13 amino acids. Trimming cost V 8 bases and J 4 bases; bases outside gene matches: 6. Germline lookup yields CDR1 MGHDK and CDR2 SYGVNS.

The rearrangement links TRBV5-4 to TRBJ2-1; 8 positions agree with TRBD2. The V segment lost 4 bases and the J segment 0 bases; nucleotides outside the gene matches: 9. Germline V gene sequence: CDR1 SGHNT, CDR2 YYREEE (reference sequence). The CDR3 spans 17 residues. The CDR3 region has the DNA TGTGCCAGCAGCCTCGGGGGGGTCAGGAGCTCCTACAATGAGCAGTTCTTC. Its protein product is CASSLGGVRSSYNEQFF.

The DNA of the CDR3 is TGTGCCAGCAGCCGGGGACAGGACTATGGCTACACCTTC. Translating it yields CASSRGQDYGYTF. The V gene is TRBV3-1 (or the pseudogene TRBV3-2), the J gene TRBJ1-2; TRBD1 matches 8 bases. This CDR3 comprises 13 residues. The J segment lost 3 bases and the V segment lost 4 bases, leaving 1 base of the junction unmatched. Germline V gene data show CDR1 as LGHDT and CDR2 as YNNKEL (reference sequence).

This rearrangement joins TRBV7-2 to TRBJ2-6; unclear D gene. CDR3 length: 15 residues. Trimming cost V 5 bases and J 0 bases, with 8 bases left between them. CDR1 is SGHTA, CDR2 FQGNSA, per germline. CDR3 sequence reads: CASSPLPSGANVLTF. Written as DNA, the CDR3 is TGTGCCAGCAGCCCACTTCCCTCTGGGGCCAACGTCCTGACTTTC.

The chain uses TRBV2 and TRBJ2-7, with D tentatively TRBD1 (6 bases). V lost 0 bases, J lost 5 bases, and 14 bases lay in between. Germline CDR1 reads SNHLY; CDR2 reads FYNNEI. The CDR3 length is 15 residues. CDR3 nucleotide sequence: TGTGCCAGCAGTGAAGCCCCGGACAGACCTAACGAGCAGTACTTC. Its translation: CASSEAPDRPNEQYF.

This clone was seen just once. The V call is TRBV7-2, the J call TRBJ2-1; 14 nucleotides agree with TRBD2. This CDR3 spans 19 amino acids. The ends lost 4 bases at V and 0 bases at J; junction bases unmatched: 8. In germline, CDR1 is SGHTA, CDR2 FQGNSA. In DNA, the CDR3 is TGTGCCAGCAGCTCCGGGACTAGCGGGAGAGGGAGCTCCTACAATGAGCAGTTCTTC. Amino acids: CASSSGTSGRGSSYNEQFF.

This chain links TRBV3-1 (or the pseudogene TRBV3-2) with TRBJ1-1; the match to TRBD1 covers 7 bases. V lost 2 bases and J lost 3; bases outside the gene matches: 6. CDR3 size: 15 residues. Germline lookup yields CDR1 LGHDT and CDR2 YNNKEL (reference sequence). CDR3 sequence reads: CASSQKGAGYTEAFF. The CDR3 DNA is TGTGCCAGCAGCCAAAAGGGGGCTGGGTACACTGAAGCTTTCTTT.

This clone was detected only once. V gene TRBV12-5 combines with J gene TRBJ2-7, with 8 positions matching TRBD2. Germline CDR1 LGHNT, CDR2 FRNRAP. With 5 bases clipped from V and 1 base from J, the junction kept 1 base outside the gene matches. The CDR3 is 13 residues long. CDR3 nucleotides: TGTGCTAGTGGTCCGGGGGGGTCCTACGAGCAGTACTTC. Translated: CASGPGGSYEQYF.